This T cell receptor beta chain emerged from a study of identical twins. Notes on the study in general: While abundant cord blood beta clonotypes carried fewer insertions, memory repertoires showed no such pattern.

Addition of a universal primer site occurred through template switching, and cDNA carried unique molecular identifiers. A single record per CDR3 protein comes from TCRdb applying MiXCR to the 5' RACE reads. The table shows approximately 300,000 distinct CDR3 sequences, with roughly 10% occurring only once. The CDR3 is 12 amino acids. CDR1 is SGHKS, CDR2 YYEKEE, per germline (reference sequence). J was trimmed by 8 bases and V by 4 bases; bases with no gene match: 5. As regards this clonotype: Its antigen is still unknown.

The sample was also reused in another study, on yellow fever vaccine responses in identical twins.

The V call is TRBV5-5, the J call TRBJ1-1; 7 bases agree with TRBD1. Sequenced material: CD8+ T cells sorted from blood. The receptor comes from a woman under 30 in good health. CDR3 nucleotides: TGTGCCAGCAGCCAGGGACAGCCAGAAGCTTTCTTT. Amino acids: CASSQGQPEAFF.